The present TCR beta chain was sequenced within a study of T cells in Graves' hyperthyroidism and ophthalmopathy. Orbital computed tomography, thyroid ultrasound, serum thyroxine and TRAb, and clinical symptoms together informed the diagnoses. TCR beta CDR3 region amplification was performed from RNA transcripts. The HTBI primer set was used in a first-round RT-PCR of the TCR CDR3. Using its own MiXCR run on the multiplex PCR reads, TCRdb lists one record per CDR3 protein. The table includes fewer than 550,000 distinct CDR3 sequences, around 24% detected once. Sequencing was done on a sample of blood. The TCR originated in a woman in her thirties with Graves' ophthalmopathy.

CDR3 nucleotide sequence: TGTGCCAGCAGTGAACAGGGTTTTGAAGCTTTCTTT. Amino acids: CASSEQGFEAFF. The chain employs TRBV2 and TRBJ1-1, with D perhaps TRBD1 (5 bases). The CDR3 has 12 amino acids. In germline, CDR1 is SNHLY, CDR2 FYNNEI. V lost 2 bases to trimming and J lost 7 bases, with 8 bases between them. Full variable domain (remainder filled in from reference TRBV2 and TRBJ1-1): EPEVTQTPSHQVTQMGQEVILRCVPISNHLYFYWYRQILGQKVEFLVSFYNNEISEKSEIFDDQFSVERPDGSNFTLKIRSTKLEDSAMYFCASSEQGFEAFFGQGTRLTVV.